Described below is a single TCR beta chain sequence and its context. Its antigen remains unidentified. The V gene's germline CDR1 is SGHVS and CDR2 FNYEAQ. There are 16 residues in the CDR3. The V end lost 0 bases, the J end lost 0 bases, and 10 bases lay between the germline ends. The data originate from a study of cytomegalovirus exposure and HLA in healthy donors. Points from the study as a whole: Further analysis was carried out later, and it showed several of the most significant clusters appearing linked to common viral pathogens. Solely CMV serostatus was available to characterize immune exposure. Some V segments (TRBV6-2 and TRBV6-3 among them) were excluded as indistinguishable. TCR beta sequences reportedly predicted the HLA-A and HLA-B alleles of most subjects accurately.

In the PCR, 60 Vbeta and 13 Jbeta primers were used. Only in-frame clones appear in the TCRdb table, and some are missing; sequencing was by immunoSEQ multiplex PCR. The profile shows 120,000 or so clones, over 60% of them singletons. The sample taken for sequencing was PBMCs. The receptor was isolated from a woman in her sixties in good health and CMV-seropositive. The chain joins TRBV7-6 to TRBJ2-3, with D perhaps TRBD1 (6 bases). The DNA of the CDR3 is TGTGCCAGCAGCTTAGCGGGGGCCCTAAGCACAGATACGCAGTATTTT. Residues: CASSLAGALSTDTQYF.